This entry concerns a single TCR beta chain. Its antigen is not yet known. No qualities accompany the bases; no much larger clone lies one base away. This entry is derived from a study of shared clonotypes between healthy human individuals (dated by TCRdb to 2018 to 2020). With regard to the full study: The cohort included a few men and a couple of women between 18 and 49 years of age. For each donor, three plates each were used for CD4 naive and CD4 memory, two plates were used for CD8 naive, and one plate was used for CD8 memory. To estimate repertoire size and how much clonotype sharing occurs between individuals, the study deeply sequenced the blood TCR repertoires of about five healthy adults. To increase sequencing depth and limit assay-specific biases, TCR repertoire library preparation and sequencing were carried out by different laboratories using diverse techniques. Per donor, leukapheresis produced somewhere between about 0.85 and 8.9 billion PBMCs. The paper's findings and limits, for the study overall: Sharing across a few donors was observed for around 5% of naive CD4, over 3% of naive CD8, over 2% of memory CD4, and roughly 0.4% of memory CD8 clonotypes. Higher generation probabilities were observed for clonotypes shared by all four sorted-subset donors than for non-shared clonotypes. Only blood was sampled, and tissue TCR repertoires likely differ from those in blood. Larger estimated clonotype richness was generally found for naive subsets than for memory subsets. Rarefaction of sorted-subset datasets indicated incomplete sequencing despite the large sequencing depth. Because the study included only a small number of donors, the genetic and exposure-history diversity represented was limited. Based on pairwise subsampling, the degree of clonotype sharing among donors was expected to be affected by sequencing depth.

The donors were healthy, HIV-negative adults who had no recently reported acute infections or vaccinations. All donors were Caucasian adults living in Nashville, Tennessee, USA. CD4+ T cells were enriched through magnetic negative selection, after which naive cells were positively selected on CD45RA and the remaining negative fraction served as the memory subset. After blood collection by leukapheresis, PBMCs were isolated using Ficoll-Histopaque density gradient centrifugation and then cryopreserved in the vapor phase of liquid nitrogen. Analytical flow cytometry was used to check the purity and quantity of each magnetically sorted T cell population. Each sorted fraction had its genomic DNA isolated and then quantified by UV absorbance on a Nanodrop 2000c. TCR CDR3 regions were amplified from genomic DNA by multiplex PCR using the deep immunoSEQ assay. Genomic DNA extracted from each cell subset was distributed evenly over all wells of several immunoSEQ 96-well plates, and each plate served as one replicate. Each replicate PCR for sorted subsets received about 220 ng genomic DNA, equal to about 30,000 T cell genomes. The purified libraries were quantified using a Qubit 3.0 fluorometer, sized with a Bioanalyzer 2100, and then quantified again using the KAPA Library Quantification kit. Each immunoSEQ 96-well plate was sequenced on its own single-read 150-cycle Illumina NextSeq 550 flow cell. The original pipeline was this. Because only junctional sequences without quality scores were contained in the immunoSEQ output, filtering matching that applied to full-length reads could not be performed. To assign V/J genes and CDR3, sequences were annotated using PyIR, a Python wrapper for IgBLAST v1.9, with IMGT germline references. Any read was removed if the V/J assignment was weak (E-value above 1e-6), the CDR3 was missing, or the read contained stop codons, out-of-frame junctions, or ambiguous translated residues. A V3J clonotype was defined by an identical inferred V gene, J gene, and CDR3 amino acid sequence. Percentage overlap between repertoires was calculated by dividing the number of shared unique clonotypes by the size of the smaller repertoire. Repertoire richness was assessed with RTK rarefaction, the Chao1 estimator, and Recon v2.1 estimates of unobserved clonotypes. OLGA was used to compute generation probabilities for all TCRbeta clonotypes that the gDNA method yielded from a few donors. TCRdb carries this immuneACCESS record with in-frame sequences only. Its versions omit some clonotypes, under half of them owing to an unresolved V gene in the studies checked, with the rest unexplained. That table is the source of V, J and clone size, and D and trimming were worked out from the DNA. This sample comprises over a million clones, around 95% of them detected only once. Approximately 1% of the sample is held by the ten biggest clonotypes.

V is cut back by 0 bases and J by 4 bases, with 5 bases in the junction unmatched. The CDR3 starts with the cysteine, ends with the phenylalanine, and has 16 residues. The CDR3 DNA has 48 bases and is translated from base 1. As encoded in the germline V gene, CDR1 is SGDLS while CDR2 is YYNGEE. The sample comprised naive CD4+ T cells sorted from blood. Sample cell subset or site, as interpreted from the label and publication: CD45RA+ positively selected. Recombination connected TRBV9 to TRBJ2-1, with 9 central nucleotides matching TRBD2. The TCR comes from a man aged 30-40 years in good health. The DNA sequence is TGTGCCAGCAGCGTAGAAGGGCTAGCGGGATACAATGAGCAGTTCTTC. This sequence encodes CASSVEGLAGYNEQFF.